This TCR beta chain comes out of a study of blood T cell repertoires in COVID-19. Study-wide context: Specimens from acute and convalescent COVID-19 originated in the United States, Italy and Spain.

The V end lost 9 bases, the J end lost 1 base, and 9 bases lay between the germline ends. Germline V gives CDR1 LNHDA, CDR2 SQIVND (reference sequence). This CDR3 has 12 amino acids. Cohort 3 recovered donors had two negative PCRs, clearance, or symptom resolution. Original analysis: The assay estimated nucleated cells by amplifying reference gene primers. Using immunoSEQ multiplex PCR, the repertoire was profiled, and TCRdb retains in-frame clones only, with some absent. D and trimming were read from the DNA, whereas the V and J calls and clone size are those reported in that table. The sample has hundreds of thousands of clones; roughly 89% are singletons.

V gene TRBV19 combines with J gene TRBJ1-1, with D perhaps TRBD1 (6 bases). Sequencing was performed on PBMCs or T cells enriched from blood (not recorded which). This receptor was identified in a woman in her late teens or twenties who had recovered from COVID-19. This CDR3 reads CASTGQNTEAFF. The DNA for the CDR3 is TGTGCCAGCACAGGGCAGAACACTGAAGCTTTCTTT.